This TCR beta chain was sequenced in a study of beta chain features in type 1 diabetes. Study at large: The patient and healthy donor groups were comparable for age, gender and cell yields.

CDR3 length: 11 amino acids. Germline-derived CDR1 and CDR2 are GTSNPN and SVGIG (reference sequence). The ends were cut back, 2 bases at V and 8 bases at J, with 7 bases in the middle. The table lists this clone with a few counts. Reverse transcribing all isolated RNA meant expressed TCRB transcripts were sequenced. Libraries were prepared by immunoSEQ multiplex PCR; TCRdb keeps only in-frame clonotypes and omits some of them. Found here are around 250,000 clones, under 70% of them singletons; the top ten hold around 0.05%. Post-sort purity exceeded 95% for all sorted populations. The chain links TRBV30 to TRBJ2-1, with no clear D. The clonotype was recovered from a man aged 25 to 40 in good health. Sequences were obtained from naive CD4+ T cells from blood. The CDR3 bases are TGTGCCTGGAGTCCCCGGCATGAGCAGTTCTTC. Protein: CAWSPRHEQFF. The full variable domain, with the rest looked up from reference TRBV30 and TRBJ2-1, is SQTIHQWPATLVQPVGSPLSLECTVEGTSNPNLYWYRQAAGRGLQLLFYSVGIGQISSEVPQNLSASRPQDRQFILSSKKLLLSDSGFYLCAWSPRHEQFFGPGTRLTVL.